Listed here are 13 T cell receptor beta chains from one sample, sequenced in a study of T-cell reconstitution after alpha-beta-depleted transplantation in children. Unique molecular identifiers were incorporated into the prepared TCRbeta library. A single record per CDR3 protein comes from TCRdb applying MiXCR to the PCR reads. The table records around 800,000 distinct CDR3 sequences, around 17% of them present only once. The starting material was PBMCs, mostly from graft donor cells, obtained 360 days after TCRalphabeta/CD19-depleted stem cell transplant. Source of these receptors: a male patient between 5 and 17 years old who had a stem cell transplant for acute lymphoblastic leukemia, so the T cells may come from the graft donor.

This clonotype showed up just a few times. The V call is TRBV5-1, the J call TRBJ2-3; TRBD1 matches 10 bases. V was clipped by 2 bases and J by 6 bases; unmatched bases: 9. Germline CDR1 is SGHRS and CDR2 is YFSETQ. The CDR3 runs 16 residues. CDR3 nucleotides: TGCGCCAGCAGCTTCCAGACAGGGGGCTTGGCGGATACGCAGTATTTT. As protein: CASSFQTGGLADTQYF.

The chain carries TRBV12-5 and TRBJ2-1; unclear D gene. The V gene lost 1 base and the J gene lost 8 bases, with 15 bases spanning the gap. Germline CDR1 LGHNT, CDR2 FRNRAP. The CDR3 runs to 15 residues. The CDR3 is CASGLGGLVRDEQFF. CDR3 nucleotide sequence: TGTGCTAGTGGTTTGGGTGGGTTAGTAAGGGATGAGCAGTTCTTC.

V usage is TRBV5-1 and J usage is TRBJ2-1; 15 positions match TRBD2. V was clipped by 4 bases and J by 9 bases; unmatched bases: 2. This CDR3 is 14 amino acids long. Per the germline V gene, CDR1 is SGHRS and CDR2 is YFSETQ. CDR3 DNA: TGCGCCAGCAGCCGGACTAGCGGGAGGGTTGAGCAGTTCTTC. Translated: CASSRTSGRVEQFF.

Ten or more counts support this clonotype. The chain recombines TRBV7-3 with TRBJ2-4; D could derive from TRBD1 or TRBD2 (5 bases each). The CDR3 runs to 13 residues. V was pared by 1 base and J by 9 bases, with 10 bases between. CDR1 SGHTA and CDR2 FQGTGA come from the germline V gene. This chain's CDR3 is CASSLNGGGIQYF. In DNA form, the CDR3 reads TGTGCCAGCAGCTTAAATGGTGGGGGCATTCAGTACTTC.

This clonotype was counted between two and nine times. The genes are TRBV9 and TRBJ2-1; 12 nucleotides match TRBD2. The CDR3 has 15 residues. The germline CDR1 and CDR2 sequences are SGDLS and YYNGEE. The V gene end was trimmed by 4 bases and the J gene end by 7 bases; junction bases not matched to a gene: 6. The CDR3 bases are TGTGCCAGCAGCACCAGACTAGCGGGAGCAAATGAGCAGTTCTTC. It yields the protein CASSTRLAGANEQFF.

There are a few counts of this clonotype. V usage is TRBV19 and J usage is TRBJ1-2, with a weak D call TRBD1 (6 bases). Germline assignment: CDR1 LNHDA and CDR2 SQIVND (reference sequence). This CDR3 is 12 amino acids long. V lost 7 bases, J lost 8 bases, and 14 bases lay in between. The CDR3 reads CASNTGLGGYTF. DNA of the CDR3: TGTGCCAGTAACACAGGGTTGGGAGGCTACACCTTC.

In its sample, this clonotype was seen once. Possible read error: a much larger clone is one base away. V is TRBV27 and J is TRBJ1-2; the match to TRBD1 covers 9 bases. Germline loops: CDR1 MNHEY, CDR2 SMNVEV (reference sequence). The CDR3 extends over 15 amino acids. CDR3 protein: CASSFLTGGTYGYSF. The CDR3 DNA is TGTGCCAGCAGTTTTCTTACAGGGGGCACCTATGGCTACTCCTTC.

The chain uses TRBV18 and TRBJ2-3, with 8 bases that match TRBD1. After removal of 5 bases from V and 2 bases from J, the junction contained 3 bases not matched to a gene. This CDR3 spans 14 amino acids. Germline assignment: CDR1 KGHSH and CDR2 LQKENI. As DNA, the CDR3 is TGTGCCAGCTCATGGACAGGGTTCACAGATACGCAGTATTTT. It translates to CASSWTGFTDTQYF.

V usage is TRBV20-1 and J usage is TRBJ2-7; D is undetermined. This CDR3 spans 13 amino acids. CDR1 is DFQATT and CDR2 is SNEGSKA in the germline V gene (reference sequence). The V end lost 5 bases, the J end lost 3 bases, and 14 bases lay between the germline ends. The CDR3 here is CSARTINLYEQYF. CDR3 bases: TGCAGTGCTCGAACTATAAACCTCTACGAGCAGTACTTC.

This clonotype was observed a handful of times. The chain joins TRBV7-2 to TRBJ2-5; D remains ambiguous. The CDR3 runs to 13 residues. Germline CDR1 reads SGHTA; CDR2 reads FQGNSA. Trimming shortened V by 4 bases and J by 5 bases, and 11 bases separated the two germline ends. CDR3 nucleotides: TGTGCCAGCAGCTACCCAGTCGGGGAGACCCAGTACTTC. Its translation: CASSYPVGETQYF. Looking up the rest from reference TRBV7-2 and TRBJ2-5 gives the full variable domain: GAGVSQSPSNKVTEKGKDVELRCDPISGHTALYWYRQSLGQGLEFLIYFQGNSAPDKSGLPSDRFSAERTGGSVSTLTIQRTQQEDSAVYLCASSYPVGETQYFGPGTRLLVL.

V is TRBV4-1 and J is TRBJ2-1; weak D call: TRBD2 (6 bases). CDR3 length: 15 residues. CDR1 MGHRA and CDR2 YSYEKL come from the germline V gene. V lost 3 bases, J lost 7 bases, and 16 bases lay in between. The CDR3 loop reads CASSHDSLGGNEQFF. CDR3 nucleotide sequence: TGCGCCAGCAGCCATGACTCCCTGGGGGGAAATGAGCAGTTCTTC.

About this clonotype itself: This may be a read error: a much more frequent sequence differs by one nucleotide. The chain couples TRBV20-1 to TRBJ2-7; D is perhaps TRBD2 (6 bases). Germline V CDR1 and CDR2: DFQATT, SNEGSKA (reference sequence). The length of the CDR3 is 15 residues. The CDR3 DNA sequence: TGCTGTGCTAGAGATCGGGGGACTGGTCCCTACGAGCAGTACTTC. This translates into CCARDRGTGPYEQYF.

This sequence joins TRBV2 and TRBJ2-7; D is uncertain. The germline CDR1 and CDR2 sequences are SNHLY and FYNNEI. V was cut by 11 bases and J by 4 bases, with 15 bases left in between. This CDR3 has 12 amino acids. This CDR3 reads CACSKLYYEQYF. The CDR3 DNA reads TGTGCCTGTTCAAAACTCTATTACGAGCAGTACTTC.